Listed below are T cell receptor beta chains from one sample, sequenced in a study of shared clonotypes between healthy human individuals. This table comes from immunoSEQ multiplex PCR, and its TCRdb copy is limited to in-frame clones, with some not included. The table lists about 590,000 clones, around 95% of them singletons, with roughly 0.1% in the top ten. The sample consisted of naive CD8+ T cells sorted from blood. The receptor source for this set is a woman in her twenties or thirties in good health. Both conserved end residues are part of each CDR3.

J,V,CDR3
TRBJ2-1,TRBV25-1,CASGEYNEQFF
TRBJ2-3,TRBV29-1,CSATGTSGTGSVTDTQYF
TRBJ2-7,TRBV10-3,CATETGGNLVGKYF
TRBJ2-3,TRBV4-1,CASSQDRGGPSGTQYF
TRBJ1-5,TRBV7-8,CASSPYFGGSNQPQHF
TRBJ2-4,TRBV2,CASSDPGGGAKNIQYF
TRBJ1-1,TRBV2,CASWTGGGLEAFF
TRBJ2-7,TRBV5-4,CASSLEPSGSLRDEQYF
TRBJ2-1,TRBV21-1,CASSKSWGGEQFF
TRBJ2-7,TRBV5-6,CASSLALEVAGVNEQYF
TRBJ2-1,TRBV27,CASSSPAVSNYFNEQFF
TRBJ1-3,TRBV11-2,CASSSRDLSGNTIYF
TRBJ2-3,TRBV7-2,CASKQPTNTQYF
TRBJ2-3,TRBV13,CASSSPSGNTDTQYF
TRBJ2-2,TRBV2,CASSERAGSFGTGELFF
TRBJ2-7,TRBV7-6,CASSFTLAGEYEQYF
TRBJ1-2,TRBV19,CASGEAPSYGYTF
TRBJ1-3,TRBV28,CASSPQGGNTIYF